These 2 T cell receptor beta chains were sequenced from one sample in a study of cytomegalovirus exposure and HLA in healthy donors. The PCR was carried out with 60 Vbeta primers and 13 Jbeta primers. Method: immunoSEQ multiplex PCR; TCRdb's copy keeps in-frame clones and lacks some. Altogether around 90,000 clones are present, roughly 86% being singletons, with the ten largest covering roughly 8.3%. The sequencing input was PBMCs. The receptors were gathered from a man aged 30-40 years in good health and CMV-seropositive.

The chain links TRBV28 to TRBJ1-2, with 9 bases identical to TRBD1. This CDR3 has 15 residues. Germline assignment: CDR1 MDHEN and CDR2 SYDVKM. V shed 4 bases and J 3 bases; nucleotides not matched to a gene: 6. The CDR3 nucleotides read TGTGCCAGCAGTTCAGGGACAGGGCAGGACTATGGCTACACCTTC. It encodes CASSSGTGQDYGYTF.

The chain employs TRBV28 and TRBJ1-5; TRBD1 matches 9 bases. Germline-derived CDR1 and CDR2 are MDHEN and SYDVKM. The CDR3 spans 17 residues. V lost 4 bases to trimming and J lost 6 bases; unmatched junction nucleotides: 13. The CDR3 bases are TGTGCCAGCAGTTCCCTCAAATTCGGGACAGGGTTTCAGCCCCAGCATTTT. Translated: CASSSLKFGTGFQPQHF.